This T cell receptor (beta chain) appears in the sequencing data of a study of cytomegalovirus exposure and HLA in healthy donors. PCR employed 60 Vbeta and 13 Jbeta primers. The assay was immunoSEQ multiplex PCR, and TCRdb's table has in-frame clones only and misses some. Of about 95,000 clones detected, around 70% appear once; the ten largest clones hold approximately 8.2%. Germline V CDR1 and CDR2: SGDLS, YYNGEE. V gave up 0 bases and J gave up 1 base, with 9 bases separating them. This CDR3 has 15 residues. The TCR was taken from a man between 60 and 70 years old in good health and CMV-seronegative. The specimen was PBMCs. The chain couples TRBV9 to TRBJ2-3; maybe TRBD2 (5 bases). CDR3 coding DNA: TGTGCCAGCAGCGTAGACGAGGGAGGCACAGATACGCAGTATTTT. Residues: CASSVDEGGTDTQYF.